Below are 16 T cell receptor beta chains sequenced from a single sample in a study of blood T cells in healthy people across ages. With a J-beta primer mix and a sample-barcoded 5' primer, a second PCR ran about 6 to 11 cycles. TCRdb independently ran MiXCR on the 5' RACE reads; one entry per CDR3 protein. In the table there are some 1.4 million distinct CDR3 sequences, roughly 40% of which are singletons. Sequenced material: blood. Source of these receptors: a woman aged 18-35 years in good health.

J is TRBJ1-2 and V is TRBV4-2, with D unresolved. Germline V gene sequence: CDR1 LGHNA, CDR2 YNFKEQ. V shed 0 bases and J shed 3 bases, with 8 bases lying between them. CDR3 size: 14 residues. The CDR3 loop is CASSQERVDYGYTF. Here the CDR3 DNA reads TGTGCCAGCAGCCAAGAACGGGTTGACTATGGCTACACCTTC.

V gene TRBV6-5 combines with J gene TRBJ2-5, with 9 bases identical to TRBD2. The tail of the sequence fits TRBJ2-7 better, so the J call may be wrong. Per germline, CDR1 MNHEY and CDR2 SVGAGI. The CDR3 sequence is 18 residues long. This chain's CDR3 is CASSYSVIGTSPSHEQYF. The CDR3, as DNA: TGTGCCAGCAGTTACTCGGTCATAGGGACTAGCCCCTCGCACGAGCAGTACTTC.

This chain links TRBV6-5 with TRBJ2-3; tentatively, D is TRBD2 (5 bases). The CDR3 consists of 15 residues. Per the germline V gene, CDR1 is MNHEY and CDR2 is SVGAGI. V lost 7 bases and J 7 bases, leaving 21 bases between the germline ends. The CDR3 spells CASTPPGYLGNTQYF. DNA of the CDR3: TGTGCCAGCACTCCCCCGGGATACCTCGGTAATACGCAGTATTTT.

The chain has TRBV28 and TRBJ2-7; D remains ambiguous. Trimming removed 7 bases from V and 4 bases from J, with 17 bases in between. CDR1 is MDHEN, CDR2 SYDVKM, per germline. This CDR3 has 14 residues. The CDR3 loop is CASKFGVSNYEQYF. CDR3 DNA sequence: TGTGCCAGCAAGTTTGGCGTCTCCAATTACGAGCAGTACTTC.

The chain joins TRBV6-1 to TRBJ2-1; unclear D gene. The CDR3 is made up of 15 amino acids. The germline V and J ends were trimmed by 4 bases and 2 bases, with 12 bases remaining between them. CDR1 MNHNS and CDR2 SASEGT come from the germline V gene. CDR3 sequence reads: CASSVGFLAYNEQFF. In DNA, the CDR3 is TGTGCCAGCAGTGTTGGTTTTCTAGCCTACAATGAGCAGTTCTTC.

The chain joins TRBV6-2 or TRBV6-3 to TRBJ2-6; D may match TRBD1 or TRBD2 (5 bases each). CDR3 size: 16 residues. V gave up 0 bases and J gave up 2 bases, with 8 bases separating them. Per germline, CDR1 MNHEY and CDR2 SVGEGT. The CDR3 spells CASSYSVGAGANVLTF. The CDR3 DNA reads TGTGCCAGCAGTTACTCGGTGGGGGCTGGGGCCAACGTCCTGACTTTC.

This clonotype was recorded once. The J gene is TRBJ2-1, the V gene TRBV2; no clear D. The CDR3 loop spans 10 amino acids. Trimming stripped 9 bases from V and 6 bases from J, with 6 bases between. Germline CDR1 and CDR2: SNHLY and FYNNEI. Here the CDR3 DNA reads TGTGCCAGGGAGTCCAATGAGCAGTTCTTC. It translates to CARESNEQFF.

As for this clonotype: One junction end does not reproduce the germline sequence, and a read error may be involved. CDR3 nucleotide sequence: TGCGCCGGCAGCTTAACCGACAGGCCTGGGGCCAACGTCCTGACTTTC. It yields the protein CAGSLTDRPGANVLTF. V usage is TRBV5-1 and J usage is TRBJ2-6; a weak D match, TRBD1 (6 bases). Germline V CDR1 and CDR2: SGHRS, YFSETQ. The CDR3 covers 16 residues.

This chain uses TRBV12-3 or TRBV12-4 with TRBJ2-7; D not resolved. The length of the CDR3 is 13 residues. Trimming stripped 6 bases from V and 1 base from J, with 10 bases between. CDR3 sequence reads: CASRDPGSYEQYF. CDR3 coding DNA: TGTGCCAGCAGGGACCCCGGTTCCTACGAGCAGTACTTC.

The rearrangement joins TRBV2 to TRBJ2-1; 12 bases match TRBD2. J was trimmed by 9 bases and V by 4 bases; bases with no gene match: 7. This CDR3 has 15 residues. Germline CDR1 and CDR2: SNHLY and FYNNEI. CDR3 coding DNA: TGTGCCAGCAGTGGGCTAGCGGGAGGGCCTGGTGAGCAGTTCTTC. As protein: CASSGLAGGPGEQFF.

Note on this clonotype: One junction end does not reproduce the germline sequence, and a read error may be involved. The V gene is TRBV5-1, the J gene TRBJ2-3; D may be TRBD2 (7 bases). The CDR3 extends over 15 amino acids. Germline V CDR1 and CDR2: SGHRS, YFSETQ. The DNA of the CDR3 is TGCGCCAGTAGCTTGGAAGGGGGGGCCTTAGATACGCAGTATTTT. This translates into CASSLEGGALDTQYF.

The V gene is TRBV9, the J gene TRBJ2-5, with 7 nucleotides matching TRBD2. The CDR3 spans 17 residues. CDR1 is SGDLS and CDR2 is YYNGEE in the germline V gene. Trimming removed 0 bases from V and 1 base from J; junction bases left unmatched: 9. CDR3 bases: TGTGCCAGCAGCGTAGGCCTGGGGGGGACCTCCCAAGAGACCCAGTACTTC. The encoded protein is CASSVGLGGTSQETQYF.

This sequence joins TRBV5-4 and TRBJ2-5; TRBD2 matches 8 bases. CDR3 length equals 17 residues. Germline lookup yields CDR1 SGHNT and CDR2 YYREEE (reference sequence). The trim removed 4 bases at V and 6 bases at J, leaving 17 bases unmatched. The DNA for the CDR3 is TGTGCCAGCAGCCCAATCGAGACCGGGACTAGTCGCAAGACCCAGTACTTC. This encodes CASSPIETGTSRKTQYF.

This chain links TRBV4-2 with TRBJ2-2; 8 positions agree with TRBD2. CDR1 is LGHNA, CDR2 YNFKEQ, per germline. This CDR3 is built from 21 residues. The V gene end was trimmed by 4 bases and the J gene end by 4 bases; junction bases not matched to a gene: 23. CDR3 sequence reads: CASSRRAREAGDMSRTGELFF. DNA of the CDR3: TGTGCCAGCAGCCGGCGCGCAAGGGAAGCGGGAGACATGTCGCGCACCGGGGAGCTGTTTTTT.

The chain carries TRBV12-3 or TRBV12-4 and TRBJ2-2; no reliable D call. The CDR3 totals 13 residues. V gave up 4 bases and J gave up 9 bases, with 12 bases separating them. CDR3 DNA: TGTGCCAGCAGTTGGGATCCGAATCGGGAGCTGTTTTTT. This sequence encodes CASSWDPNRELFF.

The chain uses TRBV5-1 and TRBJ1-2; TRBD1 aligns across 7 bases. The CDR3 consists of 17 residues. With 5 bases clipped from V and 1 base from J, the junction kept 14 bases outside the gene matches. The V gene's germline CDR1 is SGHRS and CDR2 YFSETQ. In nucleotides, the CDR3 is TGCGCCAGCAGACCCTTAAGACAGGGAAAATATAACTATGGCTACACCTTC. Its translation is CASRPLRQGKYNYGYTF.